The text below deals with one TCR beta chain. Its antigen is currently not known. Per-base quality was not reported, and no clone a single base away is much larger than it. The data derive from a study of cytomegalovirus exposure and HLA in healthy donors listed by TCRdb under 2017. Looking at the study overall: According to an earlier analysis of a few hundred of the donors, about 170 million T cells yielded 90 million to 130 million unique TCR beta sequences and about 300 Gb of sequence data. Roughly 300 gigabases of sequencing data and around 85 million unique TCR sequences made up an early release that covered several hundred HLA-typed donors. Among the roughly 390 genotyped donors, under 90% belonged to the genetic ancestry cluster associated with self-reported Caucasian donors. The aim of the study was to test whether cataloging public T cell receptors could identify signatures of past pathogen exposure. The T cell repertoires of 700 or so subjects were profiled by immunosequencing and related to cytomegalovirus serostatus. Along with the roughly 670-subject first cohort, a separate validation cohort of over a hundred different subjects was used. To predict cytomegalovirus infection status, the study brought together high-throughput TCR immunosequencing, statistical association of individual TCRs with disease status, and machine learning. In a later analysis, previously published TCR beta repertoires from roughly 710 donors were re-analyzed and high-resolution HLA genotyping was added so that TCR occurrence patterns could be studied. The later analysis used no new phenotypic data to find candidate immune exposures, relying instead on TCR beta sequences and their occurrence across donors. In an earlier analysis of several hundred of the donors, high-throughput TCR beta sequencing was used to judge whether each TCR beta V gene segment behaved as functional or pseudogenic. Donor age, sex, ethnicity and CMV serostatus were compiled alongside the repertoire data. In a later genetic analysis, genome-wide SNP genotypes for about three fifths of the roughly 670 donors were used, and that subset was treated as a discovery cohort. Every repertoire in the discovery cohort had been generated on one and the same sequencing platform. Class I and class II HLA loci were covered by the typing at four-digit resolution. The number of donors typed differed by locus, with roughly 629-640 for A, B, C, DRB1 and DQB1, around 520 for DQA1, 600 to 610 for DPA1, and 450 to 480 for DPB1. Roughly 5 DR-DQ haplotypes were treated as single units for association and clustering because of strong linkage in the cohort. Among some 400 genotyped donors of the cohort, an average of approximately 240,000 unique TCR beta nucleotide sequences was sequenced per donor, of which 15% to 20% were non-productive.

Library construction relied on the immunoSEQ multiplex PCR assay. The multiplex PCR relied on a mix of 60 forward primers for TCR Vbeta segments and 13 reverse primers for TCR Jbeta segments. Amplification of the CDR3 region of rearranged TCR beta genes was performed with a multiplex PCR assay on genomic DNA. The Illumina HiSeq System was used to sequence the amplified TCR beta libraries as 87-base-pair reads. The original methods were these. A later analysis counted tens of millions of unique TCR beta chains across the 650 to 800 repertoires, and around 12 million of these chains were shared by at least two donors. Raw reads were error-corrected and collapsed into unique sequences with a nearest-neighbor algorithm that merged closely related sequences to remove PCR and sequencing errors. To assign V, D and J gene segments, CDR3 sequences were aligned to IMGT reference sequences. For a sequence to be retained, at least a six-nucleotide match to both a V gene segment and a J gene segment was required. A rearrangement counted as productive if the CDR3 had no stop codons and remained in frame with V and J, and every other rearrangement counted as non-productive. Following IMGT convention, CDR3 was defined as the stretch from the second conserved V-encoded cysteine to the conserved J-encoded phenylalanine. The earlier analysis of approximately 590 of the donors excluded any sequence lacking an unambiguous match to a single V gene segment. An earlier analysis of some 610 of the donors called V segments functional above 56.7% productive rearrangements and segregating when the between-donor standard deviation exceeded 5%. To diagnose cytomegalovirus status from the catalog of TCR beta chain sequences, a statistical classification framework was built. In a later analysis, TCR nucleotide sequences were compared against IMGT/GENE-DB human TR gene sequences so that V and J genes could be assigned. In a later analysis, CDR3 sequences and most-parsimonious VDJ recombination scenarios were assigned using the TCRdist pipeline. In a later analysis, each TCR beta chain was defined by its CDR3 amino acid sequence together with its V-gene family, and reads lacking a unique V-gene family were excluded. To address suspected cross-contamination and a sequencing artifact, a later analysis removed a few hundred highly shared, low-generation-probability nucleotide sequences. In a later analysis, a clonal expansion index for each public chain was calculated from normalized within-repertoire ranks of inferred template counts. In a later analysis, generation probabilities were computed with a VDJ recombination model fitted to out-of-frame rearrangements, and the resulting probabilities were checked against IGoR. A later analysis scored TCR-TCR, TCR-HLA and TCR-CMV co-occurrence with hypergeometric tests, applying a repertoire-size bias correction to TCR pairs. A later analysis estimated false discovery rates by permuting HLA or CMV assignments 20 times. In a later analysis, co-occurring TCRs were grouped with DBSCAN, and TCRdist sequence similarity was added when clustering was performed within HLA-allele-positive subsets. Repertoires with fewer than 30,000 or more than 120,000 public chains were left out of co-occurrence clustering, as were five repertoires with anomalous nucleotide sharing. Held by TCRdb, this immuneACCESS table contains in-frame sequences only and omits some clones. Under half of the omission traces to an unresolved V gene where checked; the cause of the rest is unknown. V, J and clone size were drawn from that table, and D and trimming were deduced from the DNA. This sample lists some 130,000 clones; approximately 80% were detected once. The top ten clones comprise 2% to 2.5% of the sample.

Findings and caveats that apply to the study as a whole: An earlier analysis of around 540 of the donors showed that most TCR beta V segments appeared in productive rearrangements either about 87% or about 30% of the time, which broadly matched IMGT annotations. In a later analysis, some 18,000 TCR beta sequences were associated with specific HLA alleles at a false discovery rate of 0.05. A cluster of highly shared sequence variants was judged likely to be a technical artifact of the sequencing pipeline. According to a later analysis, TCR association rates differed among HLA loci, with DRB1 alleles showing the most associated TCRs and HLA-C alleles showing the fewest. Most TCR sequences were observed very rarely across donors, whereas some public TCRs were present in many individuals. A later analysis found that most CMV-associated TCR beta chains appeared HLA-restricted, with HLA associations seemingly driven largely by CMV exposure. The classifier was reported to diagnose cytomegalovirus status with high specificity and sensitivity in both the original and validation cohorts. V-gene and J-gene trimming of TCR beta chains was associated with a missense DCLRE1C variant in a later genetic analysis, and the association was replicated in an independent cohort. In a later genetic analysis, fewer N-insertions in productive TCRs were reported among donors in an Asian-associated ancestry cluster than the roughly 640-donor mean. Because counts were too low, seventeen rarely observed V segments, including chromosome 9 orphons, were excluded from the earlier analysis of roughly 580 of the donors. Because HLA typing was missing for some donors at each locus, association tests included only the typed subset. Only TCR beta chains were sequenced in this cohort, and the absence of alpha or paired-chain data limited detectable features. The authors suggested that the approach could potentially be extended to other disease states and immunological phenotypes. The only immune exposure information available for the cohort was CMV serostatus. When HLA alleles, especially DR and DQ, strongly co-occurred, attributing TCR associations to individual alleles was difficult. Correlated functional status among segregating V segments might be attributable to linkage disequilibrium, but an unknown experimental factor could not be ruled out. Compared with equally common non-associated chains, HLA-associated TCR beta chains in a later analysis were more clonally expanded and had lower generation probabilities. According to a later analysis, parvovirus B19, influenza, CMV and Epstein-Barr virus appeared linked to several top co-occurrence clusters. A further reported finding was that TCR beta sequences accurately predicted the HLA-A and HLA-B alleles for most subjects in the first cohort. Roughly uniform sequencing depth across donors was assumed in presence/absence analyses, although this assumption may not hold. The study gave a list of over 150 TCR beta chains associated with cytomegalovirus. Some IMGT-functional V segments, including TRBV6-2 and TRBV6-3, could not be distinguished by the 87-base-pair reads and were therefore excluded. In vitro tests confirmed that a few of the cytomegalovirus-associated TCR beta chains recognize cytomegalovirus antigens.

The CDR3 runs 14 amino acids, cysteine and phenylalanine included. The sequence is cut down to CDR3 DNA, 42 bases in frame from base 1. CDR1 and CDR2, per the germline V gene (reference sequence), are MNHEY and SMNVEV. After removal of 5 bases from V and 5 bases from J, the junction retains 9 bases not matched to a gene. The cohort comprised 710 or so healthy bone marrow donors. Cohort members were all nominally healthy when sampled, although unrecorded immune exposures were likely present. The donor was CMV seronegative and belonged to the group of approximately 320 seronegative cohort members. Every donor gave a peripheral blood sample, and the peripheral blood mononuclear cells from that sample were used for TCR beta sequencing. Genomic DNA extraction from the blood cell samples was performed with the Qiagen DNeasy Blood Extraction Kit.

The chain was built from TRBV27 and TRBJ2-7, and TRBD2 matches 7 of the central bases. This TCR came from a young man in good health and CMV-seronegative. The sample taken for sequencing was PBMCs. CDR3 region: CASSNRGGDHEQYF. In nucleotides, the sequence is TGTGCCAGCAGTAATCGGGGAGGGGACCACGAGCAGTACTTC.